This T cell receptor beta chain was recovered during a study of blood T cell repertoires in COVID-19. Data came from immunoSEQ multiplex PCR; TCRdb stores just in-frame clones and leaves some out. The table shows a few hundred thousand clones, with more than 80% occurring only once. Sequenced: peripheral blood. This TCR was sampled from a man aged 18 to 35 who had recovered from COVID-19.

CDR3 protein: CASSIRLQETQYF. In DNA form, the CDR3 reads TGCGCCAGCAGCATCAGACTGCAAGAGACCCAGTACTTC. This chain uses TRBV5-1 with TRBJ2-5, with D unclear. Trimming left V 4 bases short and J 2 bases short, with 9 bases between. The CDR3 is 13 amino acids. Germline V gene sequence: CDR1 SGHRS, CDR2 YFSETQ. The full variable domain, rest sourced from reference TRBV5-1 and TRBJ2-5, is KAGVTQTPRYLIKTRGQQVTLSCSPISGHRSVSWYQQTPGQGLQFLFEYFSETQRNKGNFPGRFSGRQFSNSRSEMNVSTLELGDSALYLCASSIRLQETQYFGPGTRLLVL.